The entry below gives a single TCR beta chain sequence along with its context. The antigen remains unidentified. The source of the sample is a study of response to subunit inactivated influenza vaccine. TCRdb re-called the RT-PCR reads with MiXCR, one entry per CDR3 protein. In the table there are about 500,000 distinct CDR3 sequences, 13% of which are singletons. General study points: After each seasonal influenza vaccination, few new T cells are recruited, the authors suggested.

CDR1 is SGHTA and CDR2 is FQGNSA in the germline V gene. Trimming took off 5 bases at V and 0 bases at J, with 9 bases between the two ends. There are 14 residues in the CDR3. The sequencing here drew on PBMCs from blood, taken 35 to 45 days after vaccination. This clonotype originated in a man aged 45 to 65 who received an inactivated influenza vaccine. V and J are TRBV7-2 and TRBJ2-3; possible D gene TRBD2, 5 bases. The CDR3 DNA is TGTGCCAGCAGCGAGACTATAAGCACAGATACGCAGTATTTT. Translation: CASSETISTDTQYF.